This T cell receptor (beta chain) is drawn from a study of vaccination effects on CD4 cells after COVID-19. Whole-study context: Before sequencing took place, the ViraFEST assay used viral peptide pools to expand antigen-specific CD4+ T cells. Sampling occurred a median 72 days post second dose, range 14 to 241. A density of fewer than 2.5 million PBMC per well was used; these cells were cultured with 10 IU/ml IL-2 and roughly 10 ug/ml peptides.

After about 10 days in culture, the CD4+ T cells were isolated. Participants each got two BNT162b2 or mRNA-1273 vaccine doses. No vaccinee had earlier SARS-CoV-2 infection, and nucleocapsid antibodies were negative. This clone was counted a few times. Its antigen remains unidentified. The method was immunoSEQ multiplex PCR; TCRdb's version includes in-frame clones alone and lacks a portion of them. In the table there are around 69,000 clones, around 85% of which are singletons. CDR3 length: 13 residues. The V and J ends lost 2 bases and 7 bases respectively, with 11 bases between them. The germline V gene encodes CDR1 LGHDT and CDR2 YNNKEL (reference sequence).

The TCR comes from a human donor who received a COVID-19 vaccine. The gene calls are TRBV3-1 (or the pseudogene TRBV3-2) and TRBJ1-1; D call uncertain. Material: CD4+ T cells from PBMCs cultured without peptide, obtained after COVID-19 vaccination. The CDR3 protein is CASSQSILGEAFF. CDR3 coding DNA: TGTGCCAGCAGCCAATCCATCTTAGGTGAAGCTTTCTTT.